Listed here is a single T cell receptor beta chain. This specimen belongs to a study of blood T cell repertoires in COVID-19. Whole-study context: In each case, the material was cDNA or gDNA derived from T cells, B-cell-depleted T cells, or PBMCs.

Clones were read by immunoSEQ multiplex PCR, and TCRdb kept only the in-frame ones, dropping some. The data contain around 100,000 clones, approximately 89% of them singletons. Trimming removed 4 bases at V and 1 base at J, with 8 bases between. CDR3 length: 13 residues. The germline V gene encodes CDR1 GTSNPN and CDR2 SVGIG (reference sequence). This clonotype was sampled from a woman aged 80 or over in a cohort sampled during active COVID-19. The sequenced sample consisted of peripheral blood. J is TRBJ1-5 and V is TRBV30; no clear D gene. The CDR3 sequence: CAWNSGSNQPQHF. In DNA form, the CDR3 reads TGTGCCTGGAACAGTGGGAGCAATCAGCCCCAGCATTTT.